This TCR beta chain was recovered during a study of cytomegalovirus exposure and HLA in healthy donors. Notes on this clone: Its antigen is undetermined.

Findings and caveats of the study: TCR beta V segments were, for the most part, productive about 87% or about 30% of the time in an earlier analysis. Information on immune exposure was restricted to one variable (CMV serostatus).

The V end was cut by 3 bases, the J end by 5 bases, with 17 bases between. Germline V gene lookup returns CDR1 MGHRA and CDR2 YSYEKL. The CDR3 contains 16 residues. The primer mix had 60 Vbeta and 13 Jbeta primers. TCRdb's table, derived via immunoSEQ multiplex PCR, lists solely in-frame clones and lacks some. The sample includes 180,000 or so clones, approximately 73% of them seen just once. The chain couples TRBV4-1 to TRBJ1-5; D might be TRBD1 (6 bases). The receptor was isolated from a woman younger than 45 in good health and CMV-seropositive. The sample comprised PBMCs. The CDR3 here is CASSHVQGTADQPQHF. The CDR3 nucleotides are TGCGCCAGCAGCCACGTCCAGGGGACGGCGGATCAGCCCCAGCATTTT.